The T cell receptor beta chain described here comes from a study of blood T cell repertoires in COVID-19. As processed by the authors: Amplifying reference gene primers gave estimates of nucleated cell counts. The assay was immunoSEQ multiplex PCR, and TCRdb's table has in-frame clones only and misses some. From that table come the V and J calls and clone size; the DNA was used to work out D and trimming. The sample gives over 150,000 clones, approximately 82% of which show up once; about 10% is in the top ten. The CDR3 has 20 residues. With 2 bases clipped from V and 0 bases from J, the junction kept 18 bases outside the gene matches. Germline V gives CDR1 MNHEY, CDR2 SVGEGT.

The material sequenced was peripheral blood. The sequence came from a woman older than 75 with active or convalescent COVID-19. The J gene is TRBJ2-7, the V gene TRBV6-2 or TRBV6-3; 8 positions match TRBD2. DNA of the CDR3: TGTGCCAGCAGTTACCCCAGGTTTTTGAGTAGCGGGAAGACCTCCTACGAGCAGTACTTC. Encoded protein: CASSYPRFLSSGKTSYEQYF.